These 8 T cell receptor beta chains originate from one sample sequenced in a study of T cells after yellow fever vaccination. TCRdb fed the 5' RACE reads into MiXCR, producing one record per CDR3 protein. The table records 600,000 to 750,000 distinct CDR3 sequences, around an eighth of them present only once. Material: PBMCs, obtained on the day of the yellow fever booster vaccination. These receptors all stem from a man between 25 and 39 years old who received the YFV17D yellow fever vaccine.

The chain employs TRBV15 and TRBJ2-5; TRBD2 is a possible D gene (5 bases). Trimming cost V 5 bases and J 2 bases, with 15 bases left between them. CDR1 LNHNV and CDR2 YYDKDF come from the germline V gene (reference sequence). This CDR3 is built from 15 residues. CDR3 coding DNA: TGTGCCACCAGCTCGAGCGGAGCTAGTCAAGAGACCCAGTACTTC. Protein sequence: CATSSSGASQETQYF.

There are a few counts of this clonotype. This CDR3 is CASTSFRIAGGPLDTQYF. The CDR3 DNA sequence: TGTGCCAGCACCTCATTTCGAATAGCGGGAGGGCCTCTAGATACGCAGTATTTT. The rearrangement uses TRBV28 and TRBJ2-3; 11 nucleotides line up with TRBD2. The germline gives CDR1 MDHEN, CDR2 SYDVKM. CDR3 length: 18 amino acids. Germline trimming cut 7 bases from V and 5 bases from J; bases unmatched to any gene: 17.

This clonotype showed up many times. The chain joins TRBV24-1 to TRBJ2-7; D remains unclear. Germline loops: CDR1 KGHDR, CDR2 SFDVKD. The CDR3 is 13 amino acids. V shed 0 bases and J shed 1 base, with 3 bases lying between them. The CDR3 loop is CATSDLRSYEQYF. CDR3 DNA sequence: TGTGCCACCAGTGATTTGCGGTCCTACGAGCAGTACTTC.

This chain connects TRBV4-2 to TRBJ1-2, with a weak D call TRBD1 (6 bases). Trimming took off 1 base at V and 5 bases at J, with 11 bases between the two ends. Germline lookup yields CDR1 LGHNA and CDR2 YNFKEQ. CDR3 length equals 14 residues. The CDR3 loop is CASSQGGALYGYTF. Here the CDR3 DNA reads TGTGCCAGCAGCCAAGGGGGGGCCCTGTATGGCTACACCTTC.

The chain joins TRBV5-4 to TRBJ2-1; TRBD2 is a possible D gene (5 bases). This CDR3 is 14 amino acids long. Germline assignment: CDR1 SGHNT and CDR2 YYREEE (reference sequence). Trimming took 0 bases from V and 9 from J, leaving 13 bases between them. CDR3 coding DNA: TGTGCCAGCAGCTTGGGGGCTAGCTACGGTGAGCAGTTCTTC. Amino acid sequence: CASSLGASYGEQFF.

In its sample, this clonotype was seen a few times. The chain recombines TRBV6-2 or TRBV6-3 with TRBJ2-2, with 7 nucleotides matching TRBD2. The CDR3 is made up of 15 amino acids. Trimming took 6 bases from V and 7 from J; bases not matched to a gene: 11. The germline gives CDR1 MNHEY, CDR2 SVGEGT. This chain's CDR3 is CASSSLPSGYGELFF. For the CDR3, the DNA is TGTGCCAGCAGCTCTCTTCCTAGCGGATACGGGGAGCTGTTTTTT.

This clonotype turned up a few times. Written as DNA, the CDR3 is TGTGCCAGCAGGCTACAGGGGCCGGGCAATCAGCCCCAGCATTTT. This encodes CASRLQGPGNQPQHF. The chain joins TRBV12-3 or TRBV12-4 to TRBJ1-5; 7 bases fit TRBD1. CDR3 length: 15 amino acids. The ends lost 6 bases at V and 2 bases at J; junction bases unmatched: 7.

CDR3 bases: TGTGCCAGCAGTTACTCCCAGGGGGTTGGTGAAGCTTTCTTT. Translation gives CASSYSQGVGEAFF. V and J are TRBV6-5 and TRBJ1-1; TRBD1 matches 7 bases. The trim removed 0 bases at V and 7 bases at J, leaving 5 bases unmatched. CDR3 length: 14 residues. Germline V gene lookup returns CDR1 MNHEY and CDR2 SVGAGI.